These 6 T cell receptor beta chains were all obtained from the same sample, sequenced in a study of T-cell reconstitution after alpha-beta-depleted transplantation in children. For TCRbeta, the library was prepared with unique molecular identifiers. TCRdb re-analysed the PCR reads in MiXCR, keeping a single row per CDR3 protein. The sample has about 600,000 distinct CDR3 sequences; 13% are singletons. The source material was PBMCs, mostly from graft donor cells, sampled 360 days after TCRalphabeta/CD19-depleted stem cell transplant. The receptors were sampled from a male patient between 10 and 17 years old who had a stem cell transplant for acute myeloid leukemia, so the T cells may come from the graft donor.

The sample holds a few counts of this clonotype. The junction departs from the called germline gene at one end, perhaps through a read error. The rearrangement joins TRBV20-1 to TRBJ2-1; D uncertain. CDR3 length: 13 amino acids. CDR1 is DFQATT and CDR2 is SNEGSKA in the germline V gene (reference sequence). The CDR3 DNA follows: TGCAGTGCCAGAGGTATAAGCTACAATGAGCAGTTCTTC. As protein: CSARGISYNEQFF.

J is TRBJ2-7 and V is TRBV5-1; possible D gene TRBD1, 6 bases. Trimming removed 7 bases at V and 4 bases at J, with 15 bases between. The CDR3 totals 13 residues. The germline CDR1 and CDR2 sequences are SGHRS and YFSETQ. The CDR3 DNA sequence: TGCGCCAGCCGAGTGGACAGCCTTTACGAGCAGTACTTC. Amino acids: CASRVDSLYEQYF.

This clonotype showed up just a few times. The genes are TRBV12-3 or TRBV12-4 and TRBJ2-7, with TRBD2 matching over 14 bases. The CDR3 is 15 residues long. The trim removed 6 bases at V and 7 bases at J, leaving 8 bases unmatched. The CDR3 DNA reads TGTGCCAGCAGAGATGGGACTAGCGGGGGAAGGGAGCAGTACTTC. Its translation: CASRDGTSGGREQYF.

The sample holds a few counts of this clonotype. This rearrangement joins TRBV28 to TRBJ2-7; TRBD1 is a possible D gene (6 bases). The germline V gene has CDR1 MDHEN and CDR2 SYDVKM. This CDR3 has 17 residues. V dropped 3 bases and J dropped 4 bases, with 22 bases sitting between them. The CDR3 reads CASSFGQSSHVRYEQYF. CDR3 coding DNA: TGTGCCAGCAGTTTCGGACAGTCTTCCCACGTCCGTTACGAGCAGTACTTC.

In its sample, this clonotype was seen a few times. V is TRBV6-1 and J is TRBJ2-7; D unclear. V lost 2 bases, J lost 0 bases, and 17 bases lay in between. The germline CDR1 and CDR2 sequences are MNHNS and SASEGT. CDR3 length: 17 residues. The CDR3 sequence: CASSEWGRRSSSYEQYF. Written as DNA, the CDR3 is TGTGCCAGCAGTGAATGGGGTCGACGGTCGAGCTCCTACGAGCAGTACTTC.

This clonotype was seen ten or more times. The chain carries TRBV20-1 and TRBJ1-4; 7 bases line up with TRBD1. The CDR3 extends over 15 amino acids. J lost 1 base, V lost 6 bases, and 8 bases had no gene match. Germline V gene lookup returns CDR1 DFQATT and CDR2 SNEGSKA (reference sequence). DNA for the CDR3: TGCAGTGCCATAACCCCAGGGGGAACTAATGAAAAACTGTTTTTT. This translates into CSAITPGGTNEKLFF.